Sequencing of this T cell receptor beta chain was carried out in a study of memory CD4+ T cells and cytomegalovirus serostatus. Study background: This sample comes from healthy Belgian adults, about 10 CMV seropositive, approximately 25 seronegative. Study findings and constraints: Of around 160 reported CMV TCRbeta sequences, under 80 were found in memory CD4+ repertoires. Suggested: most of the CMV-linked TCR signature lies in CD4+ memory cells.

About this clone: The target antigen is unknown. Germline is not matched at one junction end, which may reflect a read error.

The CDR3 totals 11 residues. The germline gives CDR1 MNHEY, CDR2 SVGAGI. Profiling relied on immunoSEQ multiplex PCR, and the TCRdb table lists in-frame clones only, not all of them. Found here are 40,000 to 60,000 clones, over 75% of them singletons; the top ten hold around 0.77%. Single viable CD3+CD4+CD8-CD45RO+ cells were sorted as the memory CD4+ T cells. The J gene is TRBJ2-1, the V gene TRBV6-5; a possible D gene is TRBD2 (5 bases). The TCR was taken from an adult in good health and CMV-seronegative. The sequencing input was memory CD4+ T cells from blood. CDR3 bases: TGCGTTGTCGGACTCTACAATGAGCAGTTCTTC. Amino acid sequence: CVVGLYNEQFF.